The text below deals with one T cell receptor (beta chain). The entry originates in a study of PD-L1 blockade in urothelial cancer. Study details: About 85% of the roughly 29 patients were men whose urothelial cancer was bladder-origin.

Patients were diagnosed with urothelial carcinoma, either locally advanced or metastatic. TCRdb's copy holds only in-frame clones and misses some; the assay was immunoSEQ multiplex PCR. The sample lists approximately 51,000 clones, about 86% occurring once. There are 16 residues in the CDR3. Germline-derived CDR1 and CDR2 are MGHRA and YSYEKL. Between the trimmed V and J ends, which lost 5 bases and 0 bases, there was a span of 16 bases. This sequence was found in a man between 60 and 75 years old with urothelial cancer. This specimen consisted of PBMCs, obtained around atezolizumab (anti-PD-L1) treatment. This rearrangement joins TRBV4-1 to TRBJ1-2; D uncertain. For the CDR3, the DNA is TGCGCCAGCAGCTTACATTTTGACAAATCTAACTATGGCTACACCTTC. Its protein is CASSLHFDKSNYGYTF.